This TCR beta chain came from a study of glioma-infiltrating T cells. Amplification of TCR alpha and beta CDR3 regions from RNA used iRepertoire nested multiplex PCR. MiXCR was run by TCRdb on the multiplex PCR reads, yielding one entry per CDR3 protein. The sample comprises some 100,000 distinct CDR3 sequences, around 25% of which are singletons, and roughly a third rests with the top ten. There are 13 residues in the CDR3. Germline CDR1 reads SGHRS; CDR2 reads YFSETQ. Trimming cost V 0 bases and J 3 bases, with 7 bases left between them. General study results and limits: Tissue-blood divergence was below expectation in non-neoplastic patients, above in gliomas.

The sample holds many counts of this clonotype. Its antigen is not known. The V and J genes are TRBV5-1 and TRBJ2-7, with no clear D. The origin of this receptor is a human donor with low-grade glioma or glioblastoma, undergoing nonglioma brain surgery, or in good health (not recorded which). Material for sequencing was glioma tissue, nonneoplastic brain tissue, or PBMCs (not recorded which). Here the CDR3 reads CASSLETYYEQYF. In nucleotides, the CDR3 is TGCGCCAGCAGCTTGGAAACATACTACGAGCAGTACTTC.